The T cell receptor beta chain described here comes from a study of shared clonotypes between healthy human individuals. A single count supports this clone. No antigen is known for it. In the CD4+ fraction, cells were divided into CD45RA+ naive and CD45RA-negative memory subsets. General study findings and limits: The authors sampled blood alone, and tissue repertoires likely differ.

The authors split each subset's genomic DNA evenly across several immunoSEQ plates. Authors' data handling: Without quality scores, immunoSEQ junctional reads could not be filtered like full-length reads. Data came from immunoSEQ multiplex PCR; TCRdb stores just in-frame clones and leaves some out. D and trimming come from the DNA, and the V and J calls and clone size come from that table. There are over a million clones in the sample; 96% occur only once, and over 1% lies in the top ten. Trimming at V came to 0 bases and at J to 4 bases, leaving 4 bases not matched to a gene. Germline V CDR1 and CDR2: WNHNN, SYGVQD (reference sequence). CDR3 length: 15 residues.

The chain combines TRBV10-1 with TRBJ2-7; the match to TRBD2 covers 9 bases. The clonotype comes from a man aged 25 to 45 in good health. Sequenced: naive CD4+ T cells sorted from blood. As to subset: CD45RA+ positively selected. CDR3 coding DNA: TGCGCCAGCAGTGAGTCTCAAGCGGGAGGATACGAGCAGTACTTC. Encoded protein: CASSESQAGGYEQYF.